A selection of T cell receptor beta chains follows, all from one sample in a study of blood T cell repertoires in COVID-19. Here immunoSEQ multiplex PCR was the method, and the copy in TCRdb shows in-frame clones only, minus some. In the table there are 210,000 or so clones, 81% of which are singletons. Sequencing was carried out using PBMCs or T cells enriched from blood (not recorded which). Every receptor here comes from a woman aged 45-60 years with acute COVID-19. Both conserved end residues are part of each CDR3. The D gene is left open where the match is weak. Clone size is not always given. Where it is, it says once, few, many or a class for expanded clones.

NA	TRBV7-2	TRBJ2-7	14	TRBD2	TGTGCCAGCAGCCCCCTAGCGGGATTCAGCGAGCAGTACTTC	CASSPLAGFSEQYF
NA	TRBV9	TRBJ1-5	14	TRBD1	TGTGCCAGCAGCACCGGGACAGGCAATCAGCCCCAGCATTTT	CASSTGTGNQPQHF
NA	TRBV19	TRBJ1-3	14	NA	TGTGCCAGTAGGACTGCGGGGTCAGGAAACACCATATATTTT	CASRTAGSGNTIYF
NA	TRBV7-6	TRBJ2-7	15	NA	TGTGCCAGCAGCGCGGGGACGGCGATTTCCTACGAGCAGTACTTC	CASSAGTAISYEQYF
once	TRBV5-1	TRBJ1-1	16	NA	TGCGCCAGCAGCCCCCGGGAGGTCACACCAAACACTGAAGCTTTCTTT	CASSPREVTPNTEAFF
NA	TRBV7-2	TRBJ2-7	14	NA	TGTGCCAGCAGCTTAGAATGGCACTCCTACGAGCAGTACTTC	CASSLEWHSYEQYF
NA	TRBV7-2	TRBJ1-6	14	NA	TGTGCCAGCAGCTTTGACAGAAAAAATTCACCCCTCCACTTT	CASSFDRKNSPLHF
NA	TRBV9	TRBJ2-5	15	TRBD1	TGTGCCAGCAGCGTAGATCCAGGGGGTCTAGAGACCCAGTACTTC	CASSVDPGGLETQYF
NA	TRBV11-3	TRBJ1-6	17	TRBD1	TGTGCCAGCAGCTTAGGAAGGTGGGACAGGCCCCCTTCACCCCTCCACTTT	CASSLGRWDRPPSPLHF
NA	TRBV10-3	TRBJ2-7	12	TRBD2	TGTGCCGGGGGAGGGATCCCATACGAGCAGTACTTC	CAGGGIPYEQYF
few	TRBV7-8	TRBJ2-3	14	TRBD2	TGTGCCAGCAGCTTAGCGACTAGCGCAGATACGCAGTATTTT	CASSLATSADTQYF
NA	TRBV7-9	TRBJ1-2	14	TRBD1	TGTGCCAGCAGCCCGGGACAGGGTGGGTATGGCTACACCTTC	CASSPGQGGYGYTF
medium-sized	TRBV7-3	TRBJ2-1	15	TRBD2	TGTGCCAGCAGCTTAATGGGCGGGGGATACAATGAGCAGTTCTTC	CASSLMGGGYNEQFF
once	TRBV28	TRBJ1-5	12	NA	TGTGGTGTCGACTCAAGCAATCAGCCCCAGCATTTT	CGVDSSNQPQHF
NA	TRBV7-3	TRBJ2-7	15	TRBD2	TGTGCCAGCAGCTTAACTAGCGGGGGCTCCTACGAGCAGTACTTC	CASSLTSGGSYEQYF
NA	TRBV24-1	TRBJ1-2	16	NA	TGTGCCACCAGTGATGGGCCGGGAGAAAAGAAAGGGGGCTACACCTTC	CATSDGPGEKKGGYTF
NA	TRBV11-3	TRBJ2-2	15	NA	TGTGCCAGCAGCCATCGACAGGAGAACACCGGGGAGCTGTTTTTT	CASSHRQENTGELFF
once	TRBV7-2	TRBJ1-5	15	TRBD1	TGTGCCAGCAGCTGGACAGGGACGGGCAATCAGCCCCAGCATTTT	CASSWTGTGNQPQHF
NA	TRBV4-1	TRBJ2-2	16	NA	TGCGCCAGCAGCCAAGATCCCCCCTCGAACACCGGGGAGCTGTTTTTT	CASSQDPPSNTGELFF
once	TRBV18	TRBJ1-6	17	TRBD1	TGTGCCAGCTCACGGGACAGCCTTTCCTCCTATAATTCACCCCTCCACTTT	CASSRDSLSSYNSPLHF
NA	TRBV12-3/TRBV12-4	TRBJ1-1	13	NA	TGTGCCAGCAGTTTACTGGGGGGAACTGAAGCTTTCTTT	CASSLLGGTEAFF
NA	TRBV7-2	TRBJ2-1	17	NA	TGTGCCAGCAGCGCGCAACCCGCGGCGAGCTCCTACAATGAGCAGTTCTTC	CASSAQPAASSYNEQFF
NA	TRBV18	TRBJ1-5	14	NA	TGTGCCAGCTCACCAACAGTTAGCAATCAGCCCCAGCATTTT	CASSPTVSNQPQHF
NA	TRBV5-5	TRBJ1-4	15	NA	TGTGCCAGCAGCTTGCGGGGATCAACTAATGAAAAACTGTTTTTT	CASSLRGSTNEKLFF
NA	TRBV14	TRBJ1-4	15	NA	TGTGCCAGCAGCCAAGCTCAGACTACGGGGTTGAAACTGTTTTTT	CASSQAQTTGLKLFF
NA	TRBV27	TRBJ2-3	21	NA	TGTGCCAGCAGTCCACGACTTAGGTGGGCAGGGCCCTGGGTTAGCACAGATACGCAGTATTTT	CASSPRLRWAGPWVSTDTQYF
NA	TRBV19	TRBJ2-3	17	NA	TGTGCCAGTAGTATGGGTTCTGGGCAGATGAGCACAGATACGCAGTATTTT	CASSMGSGQMSTDTQYF
NA	TRBV5-4	TRBJ2-1	14	NA	TGTGCCAGCAGCTTAACAGGGTTGGGCAATGAGCAGTTCTTC	CASSLTGLGNEQFF
NA	TRBV2	TRBJ2-2	15	NA	TGTGCCAGCAGTGAATCGGGGGCGAACACCGGGGAGCTGTTTTTT	CASSESGANTGELFF
few	TRBV27	TRBJ1-5	13	NA	TGTGCCAGTACCACAGGGAGCAATCAGCCCCAGCATTTT	CASTTGSNQPQHF